This paragraph reports one T cell receptor (beta chain). The data were taken from a study of T cell changes during pregnancy in multiple sclerosis. Unmatched junction bases numbered 8, after V lost 1 base and J lost 4 bases. This CDR3 contains 17 residues. Germline lookup yields CDR1 SNHLY and CDR2 FYNNEI. Using immunoSEQ multiplex PCR, the repertoire was profiled, and TCRdb retains in-frame clones only, with some absent. The sample consists of approximately 41,000 clones, just over 90% of them appearing once. The sequenced material came from PBMCs (not recorded whether the cells were cultured). This receptor was taken from a female donor with multiple sclerosis, enrolled in a pregnancy study. The chain is built from TRBV2 and TRBJ2-3; 10 nucleotides align to TRBD2. The CDR3 spells CASSEGLAGVFADTQYF. For the CDR3, the DNA is TGTGCCAGCAGTGAAGGCCTAGCGGGAGTTTTCGCAGATACGCAGTATTTT. The complete variable domain, with remaining parts taken from reference TRBV2 and TRBJ2-3, reads EPEVTQTPSHQVTQMGQEVILRCVPISNHLYFYWYRQILGQKVEFLVSFYNNEISEKSEIFDDQFSVERPDGSNFTLKIRSTKLEDSAMYFCASSEGLAGVFADTQYFGPGTRLTVL.